This is a list of T cell receptor beta chains from one sample in a study of T-cell memory formation after mild COVID-19. A single record per CDR3 protein comes from TCRdb applying MiXCR to the 5' RACE reads. The data contain more than 400,000 distinct CDR3 sequences, 15% to 20% of them singletons. The sample comprised PBMCs or a T cell subset sorted from them (not recorded which). The source of these receptors is an adult woman who had mild COVID-19 (a few samples of this study predate the infection). Cell type and time point are not known. Each CDR3 is given with its conserved first and last residue.

TRBV5-6,TRBJ2-7,CASSAGTSEIYEQYF
TRBV6-5,TRBJ2-7,CASSYGRGGTYEQYF
TRBV10-3,TRBJ2-7,CAISVGTSGGSIPYSYEQYF
TRBV6-4,TRBJ2-3,CASSSGGAGTDTQYF
TRBV15,TRBJ2-1,CATSTPAQGWEYNEQFF
TRBV9,TRBJ2-1,CASSYPRGTSGAPSYNEQFF
TRBV4-1,TRBJ2-7,CASRQGRGDYEQYF
TRBV9,TRBJ2-3,CASSGGQRTSQRRYTDTQYF
TRBV2,TRBJ2-3,CASSEAGYDTQYF
TRBV7-3,TRBJ2-5,CASSLGRGAGETQYF
TRBV12-3/TRBV12-4,TRBJ2-2,CASSFSVLAVTGELFF
TRBV29-1,TRBJ2-7,CSVSPEGREYEQYF
TRBV6-5,TRBJ2-1,CATTTVGDEQFF
TRBV6-1,TRBJ2-2,CASSTGTSGAGELFF
TRBV6-6,TRBJ2-7,CAARESRGPDEQYF
TRBV6-5,TRBJ1-3,CASSYGARGATTGNTIYF
TRBV7-2,TRBJ2-3,CASKGTDTQYF
TRBV20-1,TRBJ1-1,CSARQGGNTEAFF
TRBV10-3,TRBJ2-3,CAISDGAGGFTDTQYF
TRBV7-2,TRBJ2-7,CASSSNPGLASNEQYF
TRBV9,TRBJ2-2,CASSVVSGAGELFF
TRBV12-3/TRBV12-4,TRBJ2-7,CASSLWGTEQYF
TRBV6-1,TRBJ2-2,CASRRTGGNTGELFF
TRBV5-1,TRBJ2-2,CASSTGQGGELFF
TRBV20-1,TRBJ2-5,CSASDPSLVAGGPFEETQYF
TRBV4-1,TRBJ1-6,CASSQTRGTGAAPIGSPLHF
TRBV12-3/TRBV12-4,TRBJ2-3,CASSPQGVWSSDTQYF
TRBV4-1,TRBJ1-6,CASSQESGVVTLHF
TRBV5-3,TRBJ2-3,CARSLRLAGGPDADTQYF
TRBV9,TRBJ2-7,CASSPWDSLYEQYF
TRBV12-3/TRBV12-4,TRBJ2-3,CASSLTGPDTQYF
TRBV27,TRBJ1-6,CASSLSGGYNSPLHF
TRBV7-2,TRBJ1-1,CASSLGQGHTEAFF
TRBV4-2,TRBJ1-4,CASNPSSGGEKLFF
TRBV4-3,TRBJ1-1,CASSHPRGSDTEAFF
TRBV6-2/TRBV6-3,TRBJ1-5,CASRPPRGAGNQPQHF